The rows below give T cell receptor beta chains drawn from one sample of a study of blood T cell repertoires in COVID-19. Data came from immunoSEQ multiplex PCR; TCRdb stores just in-frame clones and leaves some out. The table has 160,000 or so clones, around 84% seen once. Sequenced sample: PBMCs or T cells enriched from blood (not recorded which). These receptors all stem from a woman aged 45 to 65 who had recovered from COVID-19. CDR3s include the opening cysteine and the closing phenylalanine or tryptophan.

TRBJ1-3 | TRBV10-1 | CASSARGQGNTIYF
TRBJ2-7 | TRBV7-9 | CASSKQDRGYSYEQYF
TRBJ2-5 | TRBV24-1 | CATSLGSGVLGETQYF
TRBJ2-5 | TRBV5-5 | CASSFSGGQETQYF
TRBJ1-2 | TRBV5-1 | CASRQGTGAYGYTF
TRBJ2-3 | TRBV7-3 | CASSLMGLTDTQYF
TRBJ1-2 | TRBV2 | CASREDRGSGYTF
TRBJ1-2 | TRBV24-1 | CATSDWGQEGYTF
TRBJ2-7 | TRBV9 | CASSVEAGGPVEQYF
TRBJ1-2 | TRBV7-9 | CASSLAGGTDYGYTF
TRBJ1-2 | TRBV3-1/TRBV3-2 | CASSQKDRVLGYTF
TRBJ2-7 | TRBV4-3 | CASSLNSEGSGEQYF
TRBJ1-2 | TRBV28 | CASSPLEEMVYGYTF
TRBJ2-7 | TRBV6-5 | CASTPTGVGYEQYF
TRBJ1-6 | TRBV11-2 | CASSSQGNNSPLHF
TRBJ2-5 | TRBV7-2 | CASSSPTGGGLETQYF
TRBJ1-4 | TRBV6-5 | CASSFDREGGKLFF
TRBJ2-7 | TRBV27 | CASSAGLHYEQYF
TRBJ2-1 | TRBV7-3 | CASSLSQGYNEQFF
TRBJ1-1 | TRBV5-6 | CASSPVGGEGTEAFF
TRBJ1-1 | TRBV7-9 | CATRDRQAFF
TRBJ2-1 | TRBV28 | CASSNRGEQFF
TRBJ1-5 | TRBV5-8 | CASSFRTGQNQPQHF
TRBJ2-2 | TRBV7-2 | CASSLGLTPGELFF
TRBJ1-2 | TRBV5-1 | CASRVRSQGAGYTF
TRBJ1-1 | TRBV3-1/TRBV3-2 | CASSQAPPGTEAFF
TRBJ1-2 | TRBV15 | CATIIPFRGDRGLRGYGYTF
TRBJ1-4 | TRBV12-3/TRBV12-4 | CASSSRGEKLFF
TRBJ1-2 | TRBV19 | CASSTPQGKYTF
TRBJ2-1 | TRBV5-1 | CASSPGGTGRYNEQFF
TRBJ2-1 | TRBV10-3 | CAIGGGRNEQFF
TRBJ2-4 | TRBV19 | CASMAGRSWSVYF
TRBJ1-4 | TRBV5-5 | CASSPRLPGGREKLFF
TRBJ2-7 | TRBV7-9 | CASSLAIGGSYEQYF
TRBJ2-1 | TRBV5-4 | CASSRDFLPYSYNEQFF
TRBJ2-3 | TRBV6-5 | CASRPPGSTDTQYF
TRBJ2-5 | TRBV11-3 | CASSQWGGGQETQYF
TRBJ2-7 | TRBV3-1/TRBV3-2 | CASSQDAGPSEEQYF
TRBJ1-5 | TRBV5-1 | CASSLGAGQPQHF
TRBJ2-2 | TRBV7-9 | CASSITAGTGNTGELFF
TRBJ2-5 | TRBV11-1 | CASSLGRVETQYF
TRBJ2-3 | TRBV19 | CATMEGIIGTDTQYF
TRBJ2-3 | TRBV19 | CASGGRDTQYF
TRBJ2-7 | TRBV6-5 | CASSPRGSYEQYF
TRBJ2-7 | TRBV3-1/TRBV3-2 | CASSQGGTVYEQYF
TRBJ1-4 | TRBV10-3 | CASRGIANEKLFF
TRBJ1-3 | TRBV9 | CASSIRPGGNSGNTIYF
TRBJ2-3 | TRBV4-1 | CASSPRYGGTSGNTQYF
TRBJ2-2 | TRBV11-3 | CASSLSGLAGVVDTGELFF
TRBJ2-5 | TRBV7-3 | CASSLGRWETQYF